The TCR beta chain under discussion was sequenced for a study of blood T cell repertoires in COVID-19. Study overall: T cells, B-cell-depleted T cells, or PBMCs provided the cDNA or gDNA that served as material.

Germline lookup yields CDR1 LGHNA and CDR2 YSLEER. The V end lost 0 bases, the J end lost 7 bases, and 12 bases lay between the germline ends. The CDR3 runs 14 residues. Only in-frame clones appear in the TCRdb table, and some are missing; sequencing was by immunoSEQ multiplex PCR. The profile covers approximately 150,000 clones, with around 87% appearing a single time and approximately 40% taken by the ten largest. Sequences were obtained from peripheral blood. The genes are TRBV4-3 and TRBJ1-2; D uncertain. The receptor was isolated from a man in his forties or fifties who had recovered from COVID-19. The CDR3 reads CASSQDPWEFGYTF. The CDR3 coding sequence is TGCGCCAGCAGCCAAGATCCCTGGGAGTTTGGCTACACCTTC.